The 6 T cell receptor beta chains below come from one sample, sequenced in a study of T cells after yellow fever vaccination. From the 5' RACE reads, TCRdb called clonotypes with MiXCR, one entry per CDR3 protein. The data show some 240,000 distinct CDR3 sequences, more than 3% seen once. The source was CD4+ T cells sorted from PBMCs, collected 10 days after the yellow fever booster vaccination. The receptors here all came from a man between 18 and 35 years old who received the YFV17D yellow fever vaccine.

This clonotype was recorded at least ten times. The V gene is TRBV12-3 or TRBV12-4, the J gene TRBJ2-4; 10 bases agree with TRBD1. There are 15 residues in the CDR3. V lost 6 bases and J lost 3; bases outside the gene matches: 5. This CDR3 is CASSPGQGIKNIQYF. CDR3 coding DNA: TGTGCCAGCAGCCCGGGACAGGGGATCAAAAACATTCAGTACTTC.

This clonotype was observed at least ten times. V usage is TRBV5-1 and J usage is TRBJ2-5; D ambiguous. CDR3 size: 13 residues. The germline V and J ends were trimmed by 0 bases and 4 bases, with 7 bases remaining between them. Germline V gives CDR1 SGHRS, CDR2 YFSETQ. This chain's CDR3 is CASSLGAGETQYF. CDR3 bases: TGCGCCAGCAGCTTGGGGGCAGGAGAGACCCAGTACTTC.

This chain joins TRBV19 and TRBJ2-6; 8 positions agree with TRBD2. The germline V gene has CDR1 LNHDA and CDR2 SQIVND (reference sequence). V trimming: 0 bases; J trimming: 0 bases; junction bases outside the gene matches: 4. The CDR3 sequence is 18 residues long. CDR3 residues: CASSIELADYSGANVLTF. The DNA of the CDR3 is TGTGCCAGTAGTATAGAACTAGCGGACTACTCTGGGGCCAACGTCCTGACTTTC.

The V call is TRBV24-1, the J call TRBJ2-1; 16 nucleotides align to TRBD2. Germline V lookup: CDR1 KGHDR, CDR2 SFDVKD. This CDR3 has 15 residues. With V trimmed by 9 bases and J by 5 bases, 3 bases remained unmatched. CDR3 DNA: TGTGCCACCGGGACTAGCGGGGGGGTCAACAATGAGCAGTTCTTC. Its translation: CATGTSGGVNNEQFF.

This clonotype has a handful of counts. The chain combines TRBV19 with TRBJ2-1; D is unclear. V dropped 6 bases and J dropped 0 bases, with 15 bases sitting between them. The CDR3 totals 16 residues. The germline CDR1 and CDR2 sequences are LNHDA and SQIVND (reference sequence). The CDR3 here is CASSDAEYSSYNEQFF. CDR3 DNA sequence: TGTGCCAGTAGCGACGCGGAATACAGCTCCTACAATGAGCAGTTCTTC.

V usage is TRBV28 and J usage is TRBJ2-5; a weak D match, TRBD2 (6 bases). This CDR3 contains 11 residues. Trimming cost V 10 bases and J 5 bases, with 11 bases left between them. CDR1 MDHEN and CDR2 SYDVKM come from the germline V gene. In nucleotides, the CDR3 is TGTGCCACCAGAGGAGGGGAGACCCAGTACTTC. Translating gives CATRGGETQYF.